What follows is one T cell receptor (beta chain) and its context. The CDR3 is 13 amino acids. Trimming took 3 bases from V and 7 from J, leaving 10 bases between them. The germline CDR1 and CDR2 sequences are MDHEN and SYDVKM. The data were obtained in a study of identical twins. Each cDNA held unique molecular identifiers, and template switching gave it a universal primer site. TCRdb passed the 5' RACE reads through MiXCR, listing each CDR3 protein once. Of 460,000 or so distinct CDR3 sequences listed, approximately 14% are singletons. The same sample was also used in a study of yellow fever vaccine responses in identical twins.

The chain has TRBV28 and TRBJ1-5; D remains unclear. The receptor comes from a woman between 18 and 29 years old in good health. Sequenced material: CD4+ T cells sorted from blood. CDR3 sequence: CASSFRREQPQHF. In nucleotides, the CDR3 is TGTGCCAGCAGTTTTAGAAGGGAACAGCCCCAGCATTTT.